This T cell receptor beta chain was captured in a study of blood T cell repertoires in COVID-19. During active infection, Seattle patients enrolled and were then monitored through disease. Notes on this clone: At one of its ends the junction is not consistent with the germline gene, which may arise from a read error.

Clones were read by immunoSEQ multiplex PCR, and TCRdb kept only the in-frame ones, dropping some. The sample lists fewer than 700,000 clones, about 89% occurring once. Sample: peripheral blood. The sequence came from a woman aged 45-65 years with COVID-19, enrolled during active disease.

The CDR3 DNA is TGTGCCAGCAGCGTGGCCACAGATGCGCAGTATTTT. This translates into CASSVATDAQYF. This sequence joins TRBV9 and TRBJ2-3; D not certain. The CDR3 contains 12 residues. CDR1 is SGDLS and CDR2 is YYNGEE in the germline V gene.